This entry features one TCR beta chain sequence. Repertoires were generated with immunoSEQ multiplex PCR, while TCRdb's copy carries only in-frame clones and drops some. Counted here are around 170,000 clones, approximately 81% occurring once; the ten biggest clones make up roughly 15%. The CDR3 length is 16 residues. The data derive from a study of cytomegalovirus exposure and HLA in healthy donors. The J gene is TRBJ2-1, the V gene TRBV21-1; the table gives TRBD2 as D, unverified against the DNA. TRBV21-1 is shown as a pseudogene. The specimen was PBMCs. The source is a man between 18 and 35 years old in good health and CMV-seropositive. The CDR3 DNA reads TGTGCCAGCAGCAAAGGTCTCGCGGGAGTATCCAATGAGCAGTTCTTC. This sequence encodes CASSKGLAGVSNEQFF.